Listed below are T cell receptor beta chains from one sample, sequenced in a study of metastatic and nonmetastatic thyroid tumors. TCRdb re-analyzed the PCR reads through MiXCR. The sample lists 5,500 to 7,000 clones; about a sixth were seen once. The sequencing input was tumor tissue. The receptors shown here come from a male donor with papillary thyroid cancer or a benign thyroid nodule (not recorded which). Some clones in this sample may be carry-over from other donors' samples. CDR3s include the opening cysteine and the closing phenylalanine or tryptophan. The D gene is left open where the match is weak. Clone size appears in some rows only: once, few, many, or a class for an expanded clone.

D gene: .
J gene: TRBJ1-2
clone size: .
V gene: TRBV7-3
CDR3 DNA: TGTGCCAGCAGCCCGGGGGCAGGTCCAGGCTACACCTTC
CDR3 protein: CASSPGAGPGYTF

D gene: .
J gene: TRBJ1-6
clone size: .
V gene: TRBV7-2
CDR3 DNA: TGTGCCAGCAGCCTAAACAATTCACCCCTCCACTTT
CDR3 protein: CASSLNNSPLHF

D gene: TRBD1
J gene: TRBJ2-7
clone size: many
V gene: TRBV30
CDR3 DNA: TGTGCCTGGAGTACGACAGGGGGCCAGGAGCAGTACTTC
CDR3 protein: CAWSTTGGQEQYF

D gene: TRBD1
J gene: TRBJ1-1
clone size: medium-sized
V gene: TRBV28
CDR3 DNA: TGTGCCAGCAGTAAGAGGGACAGGGGGCCGTCAGCTTTCTTT
CDR3 protein: CASSKRDRGPSAFF

D gene: .
J gene: TRBJ2-7
clone size: few
V gene: TRBV6-4
CDR3 DNA: TGTGCCAGCAGTGACCCATCCCATGGAGGCACCTACGAGCAGTACTTC
CDR3 protein: CASSDPSHGGTYEQYF

D gene: .
J gene: TRBJ2-4
clone size: .
V gene: TRBV5-6
CDR3 DNA: TGTGCCAGCAGTTTCCGGACAGTACTAGCCAAAAACATTCATTACTTC
CDR3 protein: CASSFRTVLAKNIHYF

D gene: TRBD1
J gene: TRBJ1-4
clone size: many
V gene: TRBV5-1
CDR3 DNA: TGCGCCAGCAGCTTGGGGACAGGGGGACGTGAAAAACTGTTTTTT
CDR3 protein: CASSLGTGGREKLFF

D gene: .
J gene: TRBJ2-2
clone size: many
V gene: TRBV18
CDR3 DNA: TGTGCCAGCTCACCTCTAGAGCCCCTGAACACCGGGGAGCTGTTTTTT
CDR3 protein: CASSPLEPLNTGELFF

D gene: .
J gene: TRBJ1-5
clone size: few
V gene: TRBV10-2
CDR3 DNA: TGCGCCAGCAGTGCACTCGGAGGGCAGCCCCAGCATTTT
CDR3 protein: CASSALGGQPQHF

D gene: TRBD1
J gene: TRBJ2-7
clone size: medium-sized
V gene: TRBV28
CDR3 DNA: TGTGCCAGCAGTTTTCCGGGACAGGGGGCCGGGCGGCATTCCCACGAGCAGTACTTC
CDR3 protein: CASSFPGQGAGRHSHEQYF

D gene: TRBD2
J gene: TRBJ2-7
clone size: .
V gene: TRBV9
CDR3 DNA: TGTGCCAGCAGCGTAGGAGGGACTACGGTCTACGAGCAGTACTTC
CDR3 protein: CASSVGGTTVYEQYF

D gene: .
J gene: TRBJ1-5
clone size: few
V gene: TRBV29-1
CDR3 DNA: TGCAGCGTTGCACAGGGTGTCGATCAGCCCCAGCATTTT
CDR3 protein: CSVAQGVDQPQHF

D gene: TRBD1
J gene: TRBJ1-5
clone size: medium-sized
V gene: TRBV28
CDR3 DNA: TGTGCCAGCAGCCGAGGATGGGGGACAGGGGGCGCGGACCAGCCCCAGCATTTT
CDR3 protein: CASSRGWGTGGADQPQHF

D gene: TRBD2
J gene: TRBJ2-3
clone size: many
V gene: TRBV4-1
CDR3 DNA: TGCGCCAGCAGCCAAGTTCTAGCGGGAGGACCTCGGGGAGATACGCAGTATTTT
CDR3 protein: CASSQVLAGGPRGDTQYF

D gene: .
J gene: TRBJ2-3
clone size: .
V gene: TRBV20-1
CDR3 DNA: TGCAGTGCTCCGGTTCCCGGTGGCACAGATACGCAGTATTTT
CDR3 protein: CSAPVPGGTDTQYF

D gene: TRBD2
J gene: TRBJ2-7
clone size: medium-sized
V gene: TRBV20-1
CDR3 DNA: TGCAGTGCTAGACCTTCGACTAGCGGAATCATCTACGAGCAGTACTTC
CDR3 protein: CSARPSTSGIIYEQYF

D gene: TRBD1
J gene: TRBJ2-7
clone size: many
V gene: TRBV5-1
CDR3 DNA: TGCGCCAGCAGCTCCGGGACAGGGGTAAACTACGAGCAGTACTTC
CDR3 protein: CASSSGTGVNYEQYF

D gene: TRBD2
J gene: TRBJ2-7
clone size: large
V gene: TRBV6-1
CDR3 DNA: TGTGCCAGCAGGAGGGGGCTAGCGGGAGTTAACGAGCAGTACTTC
CDR3 protein: CASRRGLAGVNEQYF

D gene: TRBD2
J gene: TRBJ2-1
clone size: .
V gene: TRBV19
CDR3 DNA: TGTGCCAGTAGTCTAGGGGGACTAGCGGGAGAGCAGTTCTTC
CDR3 protein: CASSLGGLAGEQFF

D gene: TRBD1
J gene: TRBJ2-7
clone size: medium-sized
V gene: TRBV2
CDR3 DNA: TGTGCCAGCAGTCCAACAGGGGGCGCCTTCTACGAGCAGTACTTC
CDR3 protein: CASSPTGGAFYEQYF